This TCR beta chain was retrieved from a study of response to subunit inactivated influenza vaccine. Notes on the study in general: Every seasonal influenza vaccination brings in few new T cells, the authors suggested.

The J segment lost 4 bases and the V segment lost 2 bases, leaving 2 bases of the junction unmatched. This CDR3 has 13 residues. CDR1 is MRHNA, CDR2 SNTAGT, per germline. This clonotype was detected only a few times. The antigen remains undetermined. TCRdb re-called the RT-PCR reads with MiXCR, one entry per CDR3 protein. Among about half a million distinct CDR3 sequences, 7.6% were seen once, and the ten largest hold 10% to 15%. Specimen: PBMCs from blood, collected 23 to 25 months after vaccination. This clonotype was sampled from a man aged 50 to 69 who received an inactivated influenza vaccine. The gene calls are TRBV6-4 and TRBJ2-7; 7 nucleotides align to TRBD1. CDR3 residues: CASSDRQGYEQYF. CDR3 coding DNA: TGTGCCAGCAGTGACAGACAGGGATACGAGCAGTACTTC.